This note documents a single TCR beta chain sequence. Its antigen remains unidentified. This sample is drawn from a study of regulatory T cells in long-lasting Graves disease. Overall study context: Antithyroid drug use was under 3 months in newly diagnosed Graves' patients. Findings of the study overall: Persistent cases favored TRBV28, TRBJ1-2 and TRBJ2-5.

Construction of TCR beta libraries relied on iRepertoire HTBI primers and on Arm-PCR targeting CDR3 regions. Study processing details: Detected in the samples were 55 to 65 TRBV and about 15 TRBJ segments. One entry per CDR3 protein, called by TCRdb with MiXCR from the multiplex PCR reads. These V and J calls derive from TCRdb rather than the authors' analysis. The data contain approximately 360,000 distinct CDR3 sequences, about an eighth of them seen just once; the ten biggest clones take up approximately 19%. As to time point: newly diagnosed GD, antithyroid drugs for less than 3 months. PBMC-derived RNA was used for the TCR library. V was trimmed by 2 bases and J by 6 bases, leaving 11 bases between them. The CDR3 sequence is 14 residues long. CDR1 and CDR2 (germline): MNHEY, SMNVEV (reference sequence). These same data were also listed under a study on T cells in Graves' hyperthyroidism and ophthalmopathy. That work contributes: Hyperthyroidism was newly diagnosed in patients aged 18 to 65 (duration under 2 months).

The rearrangement links TRBV27 to TRBJ2-4; D is undetermined. The source of this sequence is a woman aged 18-35 years with Graves disease. This sample comprised peripheral blood mononuclear cells (PBMCs), obtained at new diagnosis, from a patient treated with antithyroid drugs. CDR3 sequence (DNA): TGTGCCAGCAGTTTACTAGAGTCGACAAACATTCAGTACTTC. Encoded protein: CASSLLESTNIQYF.